This T cell receptor beta chain was found in a study of T cell repertoires in cytomegalovirus infection. Study at large: The public TCR beta signatures pointed to both CMV infection and matching HLA type.

TCRdb processed the reads anew with MiXCR; each CDR3 protein has one entry. This sample has about 240,000 distinct CDR3 sequences, with around 6.6% found just once. A few counts support this clonotype. The antigen is unknown. Study results and caveats: HLA-C-restricted, CMV-specific TCR beta clonotypes were dominant ex vivo. Totalled public TCR beta family frequency picked out people who carried CMV plus the relevant HLA.

J lost 5 bases, V lost 3 bases, and 12 bases had no gene match. The CDR3 contains 15 residues. Germline V gene data show CDR1 as GTSNPN and CDR2 as SVGIG (reference sequence). Sequenced material: PBMCs. The TCR sequence derives from a human donor in good health (CMV status not recorded). Some clones in this sample may be carry-over from other donors' samples. The chain links TRBV30 to TRBJ2-5; TRBD2 aligns across 7 bases. For the CDR3, the DNA is TGTGCCTGGAGGCGGAAAAGCGGGGACCGGGAGACCCAGTACTTC. Translation gives CAWRRKSGDRETQYF.